The 15 T cell receptor beta chains listed next were all sequenced from one sample in a study of technical replicates of blood from several donors. Assay: immunoSEQ multiplex PCR; the TCRdb copy retains only in-frame clones and omits some. This table holds under 100,000 clones, almost 96% found once. Sequenced input: T cells isolated from PBMCs. The receptors shown here come from a human donor in good health.

This rearrangement joins TRBV19 to TRBJ1-1, with D tentatively TRBD1 (5 bases). V lost 3 bases and J lost 4, with 9 bases in between. CDR1 is LNHDA, CDR2 SQIVND, per germline (reference sequence). The length of the CDR3 is 13 residues. The CDR3 sequence is CASSMTRVTEAFF. The CDR3 DNA sequence: TGTGCCAGTAGTATGACCAGGGTCACTGAAGCTTTCTTT.

The V call is TRBV13, the J call TRBJ2-7; 8 bases are shared with TRBD1. CDR3 length: 17 residues. The ends lost 5 bases at V and 2 bases at J; junction bases unmatched: 14. The germline CDR1 and CDR2 sequences are PRHDT and FYEKMQ (reference sequence). The CDR3 DNA reads TGTGCCAGCAGCCCAAGAGACCGGGACAGGAGAACCTACGAGCAGTACTTC. Amino acid sequence: CASSPRDRDRRTYEQYF.

V is TRBV2 and J is TRBJ2-3, with 7 bases aligning to TRBD2. The V gene's germline CDR1 is SNHLY and CDR2 FYNNEI. This CDR3 region has 15 residues. J lost 3 bases, V lost 4 bases, and 7 bases had no gene match. DNA of the CDR3: TGTGCCAGCAGTGTCTTGTGGGAGGGAACAGATACGCAGTATTTT. This gives the protein CASSVLWEGTDTQYF.

This chain links TRBV6-5 with TRBJ2-2; TRBD1 matches at 7 bases. The CDR3 has 15 amino acids. The germline V gene encodes CDR1 MNHEY and CDR2 SVGAGI. J was trimmed by 5 bases and V by 2 bases; bases with no gene match: 5. The CDR3 region is CASSYPGTATGELFF. CDR3 nucleotide sequence: TGTGCCAGCAGTTACCCAGGGACAGCTACCGGGGAGCTGTTTTTT.

The rearrangement uses TRBV5-5 and TRBJ1-1; D gene unclear. Germline assignment: CDR1 SGHKS and CDR2 YYEKEE (reference sequence). V shed 8 bases and J shed 2 bases, with 25 bases lying between them. This CDR3 has 17 amino acids. The CDR3 loop reads CASVPSFGAEGNTEAFF. The CDR3 DNA reads TGTGCCAGTGTGCCCTCGTTCGGAGCAGAGGGAAACACTGAAGCTTTCTTT.

This chain joins TRBV5-5 and TRBJ1-4; 7 nucleotides line up with TRBD1. Germline CDR1 SGHKS, CDR2 YYEKEE (reference sequence). V gave up 4 bases and J gave up 10 bases; unmatched junction bases: 10. The CDR3 has 14 amino acids. CDR3 residues: CASSGDRVDGKLFF. CDR3 coding DNA: TGTGCCAGCAGCGGAGACAGGGTAGATGGAAAACTGTTTTTT.

This clone was recorded only once. The chain carries TRBV11-3 and TRBJ2-1, with 12 bases aligning to TRBD2. The CDR3 has 17 amino acids. After removal of 3 bases from V and 4 bases from J, the junction contained 7 bases not matched to a gene. From germline, CDR1 is SGHNT and CDR2 YENEEA. CDR3 region: CASSLGLAGGDYNEQFF. The DNA of the CDR3 is TGTGCCAGCAGCTTGGGGCTAGCGGGGGGGGATTACAATGAGCAGTTCTTC.

V and J are TRBV6-5 and TRBJ1-1, with TRBD1 matching 8 bases. The CDR3 has 13 residues. Germline-derived CDR1 and CDR2 are MNHEY and SVGAGI. The J segment lost 5 bases and the V segment lost 5 bases, leaving 4 bases of the junction unmatched. CDR3 sequence: CASSNTGGTEAFF. CDR3 coding DNA: TGTGCCAGCAGTAACACAGGGGGGACTGAAGCTTTCTTT.

The chain employs TRBV6-1 and TRBJ2-7, with D tentatively TRBD2 (7 bases). Trimming cost V 6 bases and J 2 bases, with 17 bases left between them. This CDR3 region has 15 residues. Germline V gene lookup returns CDR1 MNHNS and CDR2 SASEGT. CDR3 coding DNA: TGTGCCAGCAGGGACCTCGGGGGGCTTCCCTACGAGCAGTACTTC. Protein product: CASRDLGGLPYEQYF.

This rearrangement joins TRBV10-3 to TRBJ2-1; TRBD2 matches at 7 bases. In germline, CDR1 is ENHRY, CDR2 SYGVKD. Trimming cost V 8 bases and J 4 bases; bases outside gene matches: 11. This CDR3 comprises 15 residues. CDR3 DNA sequence: TGTGCCATCGCTGCTGGGACTACTAGGTACAATGAGCAGTTCTTC. The encoded protein is CAIAAGTTRYNEQFF.

CDR3 coding DNA: TGTGCCAGCAGTGAACCCACAGGAGCAACCGGGGAGCTGTTTTTT. This encodes CASSEPTGATGELFF. The chain is built from TRBV25-1 and TRBJ2-2; TRBD1 might be the D (5 bases). Trimming pared 2 bases from V and 5 bases from J, leaving 12 bases between. This CDR3 is built from 15 residues. Looked up from germline, CDR1 is MGHDK and CDR2 is SYGVNS.

CDR3 protein: CASSLGFGGKIQETQYF. For the CDR3, the DNA is TGCGCCAGCAGCTTGGGGTTCGGGGGGAAAATCCAAGAGACCCAGTACTTC. The V call is TRBV5-1, the J call TRBJ2-5, with 7 bases fitting TRBD2. The ends lost 0 bases at V and 1 base at J; junction bases unmatched: 9. This CDR3 has 17 amino acids. Germline V gene sequence: CDR1 SGHRS, CDR2 YFSETQ.

The chain carries TRBV11-3 and TRBJ2-7; 10 bases fit TRBD2. Per the germline V gene, CDR1 is SGHNT and CDR2 is YENEEA. V shed 5 bases, J shed 4 bases, and the junction held 5 bases outside the gene matches. This CDR3 is 14 amino acids long. CDR3 nucleotide sequence: TGTGCCAGCAGCGCGACTAGCGGGCATTACGAGCAGTACTTC. It is translated as CASSATSGHYEQYF.

The genes are TRBV7-9 and TRBJ2-7, with 7 nucleotides matching TRBD1. The V segment lost 4 bases and the J segment 1 base; nucleotides outside the gene matches: 4. This CDR3 spans 14 amino acids. Germline CDR1 and CDR2: SEHNR and FQNEAQ (reference sequence). In DNA form, the CDR3 reads TGTGCCAGCAGCTACCGGGACAGATCCTACGAGCAGTACTTC. Encoded protein: CASSYRDRSYEQYF.

The V gene is TRBV5-8, the J gene TRBJ1-3; D is undetermined. The CDR3 sequence is 16 residues long. The V end lost 9 bases, the J end lost 0 bases, and 19 bases lay between the germline ends. Germline values: CDR1 SGHTS, CDR2 YDEGEE. CDR3 region: CATLGGVISSGNTIYF. As DNA, the CDR3 is TGTGCCACTCTGGGCGGGGTAATTTCCTCTGGAAACACCATATATTTT.